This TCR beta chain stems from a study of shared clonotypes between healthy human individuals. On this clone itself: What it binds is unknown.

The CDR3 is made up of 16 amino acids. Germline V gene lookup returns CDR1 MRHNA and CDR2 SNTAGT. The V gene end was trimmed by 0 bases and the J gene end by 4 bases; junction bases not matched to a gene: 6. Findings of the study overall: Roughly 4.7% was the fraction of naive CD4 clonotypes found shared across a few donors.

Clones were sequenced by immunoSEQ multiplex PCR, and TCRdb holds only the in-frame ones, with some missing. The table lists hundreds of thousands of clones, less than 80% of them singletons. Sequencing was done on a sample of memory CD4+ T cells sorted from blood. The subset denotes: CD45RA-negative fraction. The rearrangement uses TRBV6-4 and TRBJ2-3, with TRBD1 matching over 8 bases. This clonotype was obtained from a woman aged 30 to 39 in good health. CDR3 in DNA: TGTGCCAGCAGTGACTCGAATTCAGGGGGCGCAGATACGCAGTATTTT. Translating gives CASSDSNSGGADTQYF.